This TCR beta chain emerged from a study of T cells after yellow fever vaccination. Study-level results: The booster saw the reappearance of most primary-vaccination clones (about 95% CD4, 80% to 90% CD8). Within FACS-sorted repertoires, abundant clonotypes contaminating from the bulk population could be present.

It was through 5'RACE template switching that TCR cDNA was made, with a universal primer site and UMIs added. Via MiXCR, TCRdb re-called the 5' RACE reads, giving one row per CDR3 protein. Among fewer than 90,000 distinct CDR3 sequences listed, around 6.9% were seen once. The CDR3 sequence is 13 residues long. Germline V gene data show CDR1 as PRHDT and CDR2 as FYEKMQ (reference sequence). V lost 1 base and J lost 6, with 6 bases in between. This clonotype was detected only a few times. Antigen specificity is unknown. Sequencing was performed on CD8+ T cells sorted from PBMCs, taken 5 days after the first yellow fever vaccination. The genes are TRBV13 and TRBJ2-2; no clear D. This TCR derives from a man younger than 30 who received the YFV17D yellow fever vaccine. The CDR3: CASSLVGSGELFF. DNA of the CDR3: TGTGCCAGCAGCTTAGTAGGGTCCGGGGAGCTGTTTTTT.